The following is a T cell receptor (beta chain) sequence with its context. Followed longitudinally, the Seattle patients had been enrolled during active infection. This record comes from a study of blood T cell repertoires in COVID-19. Study at large: Acute and convalescent COVID-19 samples came from the United States, Italy and Spain. T cells, B-cell-depleted T cells, or PBMCs provided the cDNA or gDNA that served as material.

Germline CDR1 reads SQVTM; CDR2 reads ANQGSEA. This CDR3 spans 18 amino acids. Trimming stripped 2 bases from V and 3 bases from J, with 23 bases between. Under the authors' procedure: Reference gene primer amplification in the assay estimated nucleated cell counts. Using immunoSEQ multiplex PCR, the repertoire was profiled, and TCRdb retains in-frame clones only, with some absent. V and J calls and clone size are copied from that table; D and trimming were computed from the DNA. The sample has approximately 190,000 clones, around 80% seen once; the top ten hold approximately 8%. This chain uses TRBV29-1 with TRBJ2-1, with a weak D call TRBD2 (6 bases). What was sequenced was peripheral blood. The origin of this receptor is a woman aged 55-75 years with COVID-19, enrolled during active disease. The CDR3 is CSVEKSVMRGIFYNEQFF. In nucleotides, the CDR3 is TGCAGCGTTGAAAAAAGCGTTATGCGCGGGATTTTCTACAATGAGCAGTTCTTC.